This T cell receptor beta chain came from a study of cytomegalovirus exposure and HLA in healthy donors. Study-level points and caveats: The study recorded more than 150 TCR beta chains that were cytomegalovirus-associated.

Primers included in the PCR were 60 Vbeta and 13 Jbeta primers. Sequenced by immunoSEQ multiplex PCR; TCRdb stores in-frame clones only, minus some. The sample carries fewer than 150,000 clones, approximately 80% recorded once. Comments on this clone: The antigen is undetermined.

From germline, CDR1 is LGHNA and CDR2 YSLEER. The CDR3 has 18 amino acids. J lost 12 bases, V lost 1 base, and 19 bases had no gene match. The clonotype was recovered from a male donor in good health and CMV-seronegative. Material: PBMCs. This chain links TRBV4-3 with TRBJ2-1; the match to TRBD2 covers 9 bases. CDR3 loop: CASSQAVAGEGELRGQFF. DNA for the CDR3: TGCGCCAGCAGCCAAGCGGTAGCGGGAGAGGGTGAATTACGAGGGCAGTTCTTC.